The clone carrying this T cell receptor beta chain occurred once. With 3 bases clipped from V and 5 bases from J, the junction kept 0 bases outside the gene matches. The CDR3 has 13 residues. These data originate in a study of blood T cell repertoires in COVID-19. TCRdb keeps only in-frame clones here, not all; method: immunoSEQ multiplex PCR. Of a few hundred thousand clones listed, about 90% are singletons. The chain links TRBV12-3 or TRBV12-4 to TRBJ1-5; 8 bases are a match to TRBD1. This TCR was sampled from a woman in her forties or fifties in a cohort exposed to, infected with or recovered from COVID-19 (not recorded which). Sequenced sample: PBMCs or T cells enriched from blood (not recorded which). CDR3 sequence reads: CASSFRGHQPQHF. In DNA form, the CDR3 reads TGTGCCAGCAGTTTCAGGGGGCATCAGCCCCAGCATTTT.